This TCR beta chain was identified during a study of blood T cell repertoires in COVID-19. The CDR3 loop spans 16 amino acids. The germline V gene encodes CDR1 SGHDT and CDR2 YYEEEE. Trimming removed 0 bases from V and 5 bases from J; junction bases left unmatched: 5. Sequencing used immunoSEQ multiplex PCR; TCRdb keeps in-frame clones, though not all of them. The sample records 70,000 or so clones, 65% to 90% being singletons. This TCR was sampled from a woman aged 55-69 years with acute or convalescent COVID-19. The chain combines TRBV5-6 with TRBJ2-2; 9 positions agree with TRBD1. Sequenced input: peripheral blood. CDR3 residues: CASSLGQGVGTGELFF. The CDR3 coding sequence is TGTGCCAGCAGCTTGGGACAGGGGGTAGGGACCGGGGAGCTGTTTTTT.